One sample yielded the 7 T cell receptor beta chains listed below, sequenced in a study of graft-versus-host responses after intestinal transplantation. For these receptors, no antigen is known. Clones were sequenced by immunoSEQ multiplex PCR, and TCRdb holds only the in-frame ones, with some missing. The data hold approximately 90,000 clones, with 85% to 95% observed a single time. The starting material was unstimulated CD8+ T cells sorted from spleen or lymph node cells, obtained before transplant. These TCRs come from a human donor who was the organ donor for an intestinal transplant.

This clone came up a few times. The chain uses TRBV19 and TRBJ2-2; 8 nucleotides line up with TRBD1. Per the germline V gene, CDR1 is LNHDA and CDR2 is SQIVND (reference sequence). This CDR3 contains 15 residues. Trimming at V came to 3 bases and at J to 5 bases, leaving 5 bases not matched to a gene. The CDR3 sequence: CASSIRGRGTGELFF. The CDR3 DNA sequence: TGTGCCAGTAGTATCAGGGGGCGTGGGACCGGGGAGCTGTTTTTT.

V usage is TRBV15 and J usage is TRBJ2-2, with D possibly TRBD1 on 6 matching bases. V lost 7 bases, J lost 1 base, and 22 bases lay in between. Germline assignment: CDR1 LNHNV and CDR2 YYDKDF (reference sequence). CDR3 size: 18 residues. The CDR3 here is CATIYLRGLGQNTGELFF. The CDR3 nucleotides read TGTGCCACCATATACCTACGCGGGTTGGGACAGAACACCGGGGAGCTGTTTTTT.

J is TRBJ2-7 and V is TRBV6-5; D gene unclear. CDR1 and CDR2 from the germline V gene are MNHEY and SVGAGI. Trimming left V 7 bases short and J 3 bases short, with 16 bases between. This CDR3 region has 14 residues. The CDR3 nucleotides read TGTGCCAGCAAAAAGACACGCACAAACTACGAGCAGTACTTC. This codes for CASKKTRTNYEQYF.

The chain couples TRBV27 to TRBJ1-2; D is ambiguous. The CDR3 is made up of 12 amino acids. The germline V gene encodes CDR1 MNHEY and CDR2 SMNVEV (reference sequence). The V gene lost 5 bases and the J gene lost 4 bases, with 8 bases spanning the gap. CDR3 in DNA: TGTGCCAGCAGTGGACTGGGCTATGGCTACACCTTC. Translating gives CASSGLGYGYTF.

This clone is a singleton in its sample. The rearrangement joins TRBV5-1 to TRBJ2-7; 7 positions match TRBD2. Germline-derived CDR1 and CDR2 are SGHRS and YFSETQ. Unmatched junction bases numbered 5, after V lost 4 bases and J lost 7 bases. CDR3 length: 12 residues. CDR3: CASSPPRGEQYF. Written as DNA, the CDR3 is TGCGCCAGCAGCCCCCCGCGGGGGGAGCAGTACTTC.

CDR3 coding DNA: TGTGCCATCAGTGAGCTGGGTGACACTTTTTACAATGAGCAGTTCTTC. This gives the protein CAISELGDTFYNEQFF. The rearrangement uses TRBV10-3 and TRBJ2-1; D ambiguous. Trimming pared 2 bases from V and 4 bases from J, leaving 15 bases between. This CDR3 spans 16 amino acids. The germline V gene has CDR1 ENHRY and CDR2 SYGVKD.

This sequence joins TRBV5-1 and TRBJ1-1; 7 bases map to TRBD1. Unmatched junction bases numbered 12, after V lost 4 bases and J lost 0 bases. Germline CDR1 reads SGHRS; CDR2 reads YFSETQ. This CDR3 spans 17 amino acids. The CDR3, as DNA: TGCGCCAGCAGCCTCCAAAGACAGGGTCTTATGAACACTGAAGCTTTCTTT. It yields the protein CASSLQRQGLMNTEAFF.